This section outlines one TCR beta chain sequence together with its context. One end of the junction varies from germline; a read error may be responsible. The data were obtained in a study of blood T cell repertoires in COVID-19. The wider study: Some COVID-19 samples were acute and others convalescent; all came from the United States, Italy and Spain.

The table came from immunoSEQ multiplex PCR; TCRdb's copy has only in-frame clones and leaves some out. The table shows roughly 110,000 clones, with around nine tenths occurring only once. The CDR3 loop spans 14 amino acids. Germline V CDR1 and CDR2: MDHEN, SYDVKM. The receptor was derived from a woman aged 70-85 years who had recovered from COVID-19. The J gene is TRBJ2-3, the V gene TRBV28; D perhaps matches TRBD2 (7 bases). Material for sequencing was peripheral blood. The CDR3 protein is CASINWGGTDTQYF. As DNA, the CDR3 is TGTGCCAGCATCAATTGGGGGGGCACGGATACGCAGTATTTT. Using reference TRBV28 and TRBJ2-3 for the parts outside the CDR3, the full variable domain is DVKVTQSSRYLVKRTGEKVFLECVQDMDHENMFWYRQDPGLGLRLIYFSYDVKMKEKGDIPEGYSVSREKKERFSLILESASTNQTSMYLCASINWGGTDTQYFGPGTRLTVL.